Below are 25 T cell receptor beta chains sequenced from a single sample in a study of follicular helper T cells after annual influenza vaccination. The time point was: 2014-2015 season, 7 days after vaccination. The repertoire was sequenced with immunoSEQ multiplex PCR; TCRdb's copy has only in-frame clones and lacks some. The profile shows 15,000 or so clones, roughly 83% of them singletons. The sample was CXCR5+ CD38- circulating T follicular helper cells from blood, taken 7 days after influenza vaccination. Subset in this sample: circulating Tfh, non-naive CD4+CXCR5+PD-1+ (ICOS+CD38+ or ICOS-CD38-). These receptors originate from an adult who received the influenza vaccine.

This clone has only one observation. The chain has TRBV2 and TRBJ2-5; 8 bases align to TRBD2. The better agreement between TRBJ2-7 and the DNA end casts doubt on the J call. This CDR3 region has 17 residues. Germline V gives CDR1 SNHLY, CDR2 FYNNEI. As DNA, the CDR3 is TGTGCCAGCAGTCAACAACCAGCGGGAGTGTCTCGCTACGAGCAGTACTTC. The encoded protein is CASSQQPAGVSRYEQYF.

V and J are TRBV7-2 and TRBJ2-1, with a tentative D call TRBD2 (6 bases). Germline values: CDR1 SGHTA, CDR2 FQGNSA. Between the trimmed V and J ends, which lost 5 bases and 1 base, there was a span of 12 bases. This CDR3 comprises 15 residues. The chain's CDR3 is CASSVSGPSYNEQFF. The CDR3 bases are TGTGCCAGCAGCGTAAGCGGGCCGTCCTACAATGAGCAGTTCTTC. Looking up the rest from reference TRBV7-2 and TRBJ2-1 gives the full variable domain: GAGVSQSPSNKVTEKGKDVELRCDPISGHTALYWYRQSLGQGLEFLIYFQGNSAPDKSGLPSDRFSAERTGGSVSTLTIQRTQQEDSAVYLCASSVSGPSYNEQFFGPGTRLTVL.

The rearrangement joins TRBV28 to TRBJ1-6; 11 bases align to TRBD1. The length of the CDR3 is 14 residues. Germline V lookup: CDR1 MDHEN, CDR2 SYDVKM. V lost 6 bases, J lost 9 bases, and 4 bases stayed unmatched. CDR3 in DNA: TGTGCCAGCAGCCAGGACAGGGGGCTTTCACCCCTCCACTTT. Protein: CASSQDRGLSPLHF.

J is TRBJ1-1 and V is TRBV18, with 7 bases matching TRBD1. Germline CDR1 reads KGHSH; CDR2 reads LQKENI. V dropped 1 base and J dropped 1; count of bases not matched to a gene: 9. The CDR3 extends over 17 amino acids. The DNA for the CDR3 is TGTGCCAGCTCACCACTCGGGTCAGGGGGGCCGAACACTGAAGCTTTCTTT. It is translated as CASSPLGSGGPNTEAFF.

The rearrangement links TRBV28 to TRBJ2-7; 8 bases line up with TRBD2. CDR1 and CDR2 from the germline V gene are MDHEN and SYDVKM. Trimming cost V 10 bases and J 6 bases; bases outside gene matches: 11. CDR3 length equals 13 residues. CDR3 in amino acids: CATHRGGASEQYF. CDR3 DNA sequence: TGTGCCACCCACCGGGGGGGGGCTAGCGAGCAGTACTTC.

The genes are TRBV29-1 and TRBJ1-2; no firm D call. CDR3 length equals 13 residues. CDR1 and CDR2 (germline): SQVTM, ANQGSEA. Between the trimmed V and J ends, which lost 7 bases and 0 bases, there was a span of 12 bases. The CDR3, as DNA: TGCAGCGCTTCAGCGGCCGCTAACTATGGCTACACCTTC. Protein: CSASAAANYGYTF.

This sequence joins TRBV2 and TRBJ1-1, with unresolved D. The germline V and J ends were trimmed by 7 bases and 5 bases, with 11 bases remaining between them. Germline-derived CDR1 and CDR2 are SNHLY and FYNNEI. There are 12 residues in the CDR3. The CDR3 coding sequence is TGTGCCAGCAAACTAGGAAAGACTGAAGCTTTCTTT. Protein sequence: CASKLGKTEAFF.

The chain couples TRBV18 to TRBJ2-1; 8 bases are shared with TRBD2. CDR1 and CDR2 from the germline V gene are KGHSH and LQKENI. V lost 5 bases and J lost 7; bases outside the gene matches: 10. This CDR3 has 15 residues. CDR3 region: CASSSVSGGVNEQFF. For the CDR3, the DNA is TGTGCCAGCTCAAGCGTAAGCGGGGGTGTAAATGAGCAGTTCTTC.

The gene calls are TRBV9 and TRBJ2-3; TRBD2 might be the D (6 bases). This CDR3 has 14 amino acids. Germline CDR1 SGDLS, CDR2 YYNGEE. V lost 3 bases and J 5 bases, leaving 13 bases between the germline ends. CDR3 loop: CASSDSYGGDTQYF. The CDR3 DNA is TGTGCCAGCAGCGACTCCTACGGGGGAGATACGCAGTATTTT.

V usage is TRBV5-1 and J usage is TRBJ2-5; weak D call: TRBD1 (7 bases). In germline, CDR1 is SGHRS, CDR2 YFSETQ. There are 14 residues in the CDR3. The V end was cut by 4 bases, the J end by 2 bases, with 12 bases between. The CDR3 bases are TGCGCCAGCAGCGCGGGACAGCAACAAGAGACCCAGTACTTC. Translating gives CASSAGQQQETQYF.

CDR3 DNA: TGTGCCAGCAGCCCCACAGGGGGCTACGAGCAGTACTTC. Its translation is CASSPTGGYEQYF. J is TRBJ2-7 and V is TRBV7-2; 8 nucleotides agree with TRBD1. Germline trimming cut 5 bases from V and 3 bases from J; bases unmatched to any gene: 3. There are 13 residues in the CDR3. The germline CDR1 and CDR2 sequences are SGHTA and FQGNSA.

The chain links TRBV6-1 to TRBJ2-3; 7 nucleotides align to TRBD1. Germline V gives CDR1 MNHNS, CDR2 SASEGT. V lost 5 bases and J lost 3; bases outside the gene matches: 8. The CDR3 has 15 residues. The CDR3 sequence: CASSRSGQITDTQYF. CDR3 DNA sequence: TGTGCCAGCAGTCGCTCGGGACAGATAACAGATACGCAGTATTTT.

The rearrangement links TRBV2 to TRBJ2-1; 7 bases agree with TRBD1. The CDR3 covers 14 residues. V was pared by 6 bases and J by 8 bases, with 10 bases of the junction left unmatched. Germline loops: CDR1 SNHLY, CDR2 FYNNEI. As DNA, the CDR3 is TGTGCCAGCAGCCGGGACAGCGGTATGGATGAGCAGTTCTTC. This sequence encodes CASSRDSGMDEQFF.

The chain recombines TRBV7-2 with TRBJ2-5; D perhaps matches TRBD2 (5 bases). Germline CDR1 reads SGHTA; CDR2 reads FQGNSA. The CDR3 spans 13 residues. The V end was cut by 5 bases, the J end by 3 bases, with 10 bases between. CDR3 protein: CASSTRAEETQYF. The CDR3, as DNA: TGTGCCAGCAGCACTAGGGCCGAAGAGACCCAGTACTTC. The full variable domain, completed using reference TRBV7-2 and TRBJ2-5, is GAGVSQSPSNKVTEKGKDVELRCDPISGHTALYWYRQSLGQGLEFLIYFQGNSAPDKSGLPSDRFSAERTGGSVSTLTIQRTQQEDSAVYLCASSTRAEETQYFGPGTRLLVL.

V usage is TRBV5-6 and J usage is TRBJ1-5; TRBD1 is a possible D gene (5 bases). CDR1 and CDR2 (germline): SGHDT, YYEEEE. The CDR3 covers 15 residues. Trimming stripped 4 bases from V and 0 bases from J, with 11 bases between. CDR3 sequence: CASSTTGYSNQPQHF. CDR3 in DNA: TGTGCCAGCAGCACCACAGGTTATAGCAATCAGCCCCAGCATTTT.

The chain uses TRBV5-1 and TRBJ2-1; 9 bases align to TRBD2. Germline values: CDR1 SGHRS, CDR2 YFSETQ. Trimming removed 0 bases from V and 6 bases from J; junction bases left unmatched: 4. The CDR3 extends over 15 amino acids. CDR3 in amino acids: CASSLAAGGFNEQFF. CDR3 nucleotides: TGCGCCAGCAGCTTGGCCGCGGGGGGGTTCAATGAGCAGTTCTTC.

This clone showed up just once. The rearrangement links TRBV5-1 to TRBJ2-1; 14 nucleotides line up with TRBD2. V lost 4 bases, J lost 7 bases, and 7 bases stayed unmatched. Germline V gene lookup returns CDR1 SGHRS and CDR2 YFSETQ. This CDR3 contains 16 residues. The DNA of the CDR3 is TGCGCCAGCAGCCCGGGACTAGCGGGAGTGGCGAATGAGCAGTTCTTC. Its translation: CASSPGLAGVANEQFF. Full variable domain (outside the CDR3, taken from reference TRBV5-1 and TRBJ2-1): KAGVTQTPRYLIKTRGQQVTLSCSPISGHRSVSWYQQTPGQGLQFLFEYFSETQRNKGNFPGRFSGRQFSNSRSEMNVSTLELGDSALYLCASSPGLAGVANEQFFGPGTRLTVL.

The rearrangement joins TRBV18 to TRBJ1-2, with a possible D match to TRBD1 (6 bases). This CDR3 is built from 15 residues. Per the germline V gene, CDR1 is KGHSH and CDR2 is LQKENI. V lost 2 bases and J lost 2, with 12 bases in between. The CDR3, as DNA: TGTGCCAGCTCACCAAGGACAGCTACCAACTATGGCTACACCTTC. Protein product: CASSPRTATNYGYTF.

The chain carries TRBV19 and TRBJ1-5; weak D call: TRBD1 (6 bases). The CDR3 is 18 residues long. Looked up from germline, CDR1 is LNHDA and CDR2 is SQIVND (reference sequence). Trimming removed 9 bases at V and 1 base at J, with 25 bases between. In DNA, the CDR3 is TGTGCCAGCAAAATCCTAAGTGGGGGCGCCGGCAGCAATCAGCCCCAGCATTTT. It is translated as CASKILSGGAGSNQPQHF.

V is TRBV4-1 and J is TRBJ2-2; possibly TRBD1 for D (6 bases). The V end lost 4 bases, the J end lost 0 bases, and 9 bases lay between the germline ends. The CDR3 contains 15 residues. Per the germline V gene, CDR1 is MGHRA and CDR2 is YSYEKL. CDR3 residues: CASSLGQPNTGELFF. CDR3 DNA sequence: TGCGCCAGCAGCCTCGGACAGCCGAACACCGGGGAGCTGTTTTTT.

About this clone: The sample carries other DNA sequences with the same CDR3. The gene calls are TRBV5-1 and TRBJ2-3; 9 bases fit TRBD2. The ends lost 1 base at V and 2 bases at J; junction bases unmatched: 2. CDR1 is SGHRS, CDR2 YFSETQ, per germline. CDR3 size: 15 residues. The DNA of the CDR3 is TGCGCCAGCAGCTTGCCTAGCGGGAACACAGATACGCAGTATTTT. Its translation is CASSLPSGNTDTQYF.

This clone was detected a few times. The rearrangement uses TRBV10-1 and TRBJ2-5; TRBD1 matches 11 bases. The DNA end is more similar to TRBJ2-7, so the J call may be wrong. Germline lookup yields CDR1 WNHNN and CDR2 SYGVQD (reference sequence). This CDR3 comprises 13 residues. CDR3 coding DNA: TGCGCCAGCAGCCGGGACAGGGGGGGCGAGCAGTACTTC. Amino acid sequence: CASSRDRGGEQYF.

This chain connects TRBV15 to TRBJ2-4; 8 nucleotides align to TRBD2. There are 17 residues in the CDR3. Germline lookup yields CDR1 LNHNV and CDR2 YYDKDF (reference sequence). V lost 0 bases, J lost 8 bases, and 12 bases stayed unmatched. Here the CDR3 DNA reads TGTGCCACCAGCAGAGAGGGCTTGACGGGGGGGAGGGACATTCAGTACTTC. This translates into CATSREGLTGGRDIQYF.

The V gene is TRBV11-1, the J gene TRBJ1-2, with a weak D call TRBD1 (5 bases). V was cut by 2 bases and J by 7 bases, with 11 bases left in between. The germline V gene encodes CDR1 SGHAT and CDR2 FQDESV (reference sequence). The CDR3 spans 13 residues. This chain's CDR3 is CASSLQGLGGYTF. The CDR3 nucleotides read TGTGCCAGCAGCTTACAGGGTCTAGGTGGCTACACCTTC.

In this sample, this clone turned up a few times. The chain has TRBV7-9 and TRBJ1-2, with TRBD1 as a possible D gene (6 bases). This CDR3 is 13 amino acids long. Germline lookup yields CDR1 SEHNR and CDR2 FQNEAQ (reference sequence). The V and J ends lost 3 bases and 5 bases respectively, with 10 bases between them. This CDR3 is CASSFGQMYGYTF. The CDR3 coding sequence is TGTGCCAGCAGCTTCGGACAGATGTATGGCTACACCTTC.